These T cell receptor beta chains were read from a single sample in a study of T-cell reconstitution after alpha-beta-depleted transplantation in children. From the PCR reads, TCRdb called clonotypes with MiXCR, one entry per CDR3 protein. The table shows roughly 400,000 distinct CDR3 sequences, with approximately 41% occurring only once. Material: PBMCs, obtained before TCRalphabeta/CD19-depleted stem cell transplant. These receptors were taken from a girl aged 2 to 9 with aplastic anemia, due to receive a stem cell transplant. CDR3s include the opening cysteine and the closing phenylalanine or tryptophan. D genes are given only for firm matches. Size is stated for part of the rows, as once, few or many counts, or as a class when the clone is expanded.

v_call: TRBV2
j_call: TRBJ2-7
clone_size: once
d_call: -
cdr3_nt: TGTGCCAGCGCTCTACCGGGACGGCTCTACGAGCAGTACTTC
cdr3_aa: CASALPGRLYEQYF

v_call: TRBV4-1
j_call: TRBJ2-3
clone_size: -
d_call: TRBD2
cdr3_nt: TGCGCCAGCAGCCAAGATCCGGGAGGGCATCCAGATACGCAGTATTTT
cdr3_aa: CASSQDPGGHPDTQYF

v_call: TRBV5-1
j_call: TRBJ1-4
clone_size: -
d_call: TRBD1
cdr3_nt: TGCGCCAGCAGCCGGGACAGGGAAGGGGAAAAACTGTTTTTT
cdr3_aa: CASSRDREGEKLFF

v_call: TRBV7-9
j_call: TRBJ2-5
clone_size: -
d_call: TRBD1
cdr3_nt: TGTGCCAGCAGCTTACCGGGACAGGGCCAAGAGACCCAGTACTTC
cdr3_aa: CASSLPGQGQETQYF

v_call: TRBV12-3/TRBV12-4
j_call: TRBJ2-5
clone_size: -
d_call: TRBD2
cdr3_nt: TGTGCCAGCAGTTCCGGGACTAATCTCCGAGAGACCCAGTACTTC
cdr3_aa: CASSSGTNLRETQYF

v_call: TRBV12-3/TRBV12-4
j_call: TRBJ1-2
clone_size: -
d_call: TRBD1
cdr3_nt: TGTGCCAGCAGCAGACAGGGAAATTCCTATGGCTACACCTTC
cdr3_aa: CASSRQGNSYGYTF

v_call: TRBV20-1
j_call: TRBJ2-3
clone_size: many
d_call: TRBD2
cdr3_nt: TGCAGTGCTACCGGGACTAGCGTGACAGATACGCAGTATTTT
cdr3_aa: CSATGTSVTDTQYF

v_call: TRBV7-6
j_call: TRBJ2-5
clone_size: once
d_call: TRBD1
cdr3_nt: TGTGCCAGCAGCTCCCTGGGACAGGGTTTAGAGACACAGTACTTC
cdr3_aa: CASSSLGQGLETQYF

v_call: TRBV10-3
j_call: TRBJ2-1
clone_size: few
d_call: TRBD2
cdr3_nt: TGTGCCATCAGTGGTCTGACTAGCGGGAGATCTTACAATGAGCAGTTCTTC
cdr3_aa: CAISGLTSGRSYNEQFF

v_call: TRBV6-1
j_call: TRBJ2-5
clone_size: -
d_call: TRBD2
cdr3_nt: TGTGCCAGCAGTCTTCAGCCTCTAGCGGGACCCCAAGAGACCCAGTACTTC
cdr3_aa: CASSLQPLAGPQETQYF

v_call: TRBV20-1
j_call: TRBJ2-7
clone_size: few
d_call: TRBD1
cdr3_nt: TGCAGTGCTAGGGCCACTGGACAGGGGCGGACCTACGAGCAGTACTTC
cdr3_aa: CSARATGQGRTYEQYF

v_call: TRBV5-1
j_call: TRBJ2-6
clone_size: few
d_call: -
cdr3_nt: TGCGCCAGCAGCTGGACCGTCCCTGAGGCGTACGCTGGGGCCAACGTCCTGACTTTC
cdr3_aa: CASSWTVPEAYAGANVLTF

v_call: TRBV5-1
j_call: TRBJ2-3
clone_size: -
d_call: -
cdr3_nt: TGCGCCAGCAGCTTTGAGTCGCCCACAGATACGCAGTATTTT
cdr3_aa: CASSFESPTDTQYF